This T cell receptor (beta chain) was recorded in a study of T cells in Graves' hyperthyroidism and ophthalmopathy. Study-wide context: Peripheral blood was secured at the point of initial diagnosis, before any treatment. Broader study findings: Ophthalmopathy was predicted by the model a median of around 5.9 months ahead of onset.

This clonotype was seen more than once but under ten times. What it binds is not known. Ophthalmopathy patients showed a Clinical Activity Score of at least 3, NOSPECS grade of at least 4 and duration under 3 months. Diagnostic assessment was based on clinical symptoms, serum thyroxine and TRAb, thyroid ultrasound and orbital computed tomography. RNA transcripts yielded amplified TCR beta CDR3 regions. A set of HTBI primers served as the primers for a first-round RT-PCR of the TCR CDR3. TCRdb passed the multiplex PCR reads through MiXCR, listing each CDR3 protein once. In the table there are about 640,000 distinct CDR3 sequences, around 21% of which are singletons. This sequence originates from a man younger than 45 with Graves' ophthalmopathy. What was sequenced was blood.

The CDR3 DNA follows: TGCAGTGCTGATCCCCCAGCGGGGACCACGTCCTACAATGAGCAGTTCTTC. It codes for CSADPPAGTTSYNEQFF. The chain carries TRBV20-1 and TRBJ2-1; 7 nucleotides match TRBD2. The germline gives CDR1 DFQATT, CDR2 SNEGSKA (reference sequence). The CDR3 consists of 17 residues. The V gene end was trimmed by 5 bases and the J gene end by 1 base; junction bases not matched to a gene: 14.